This is a list of T cell receptor beta chains from one sample in a study of blood T cell repertoires in COVID-19. Sequencing was performed with immunoSEQ multiplex PCR; in TCRdb, only in-frame clones are kept and a portion is missing. The data show 470,000 or so clones, with 70% to 90% seen just once and roughly 2% held by the top ten. The source material was PBMCs or T cells enriched from blood (not recorded which). These receptors all come from a woman aged 18-35 years with acute COVID-19. The CDR3 runs from the conserved cysteine through the conserved F or W. D genes are given only for firm matches. Where a row states a size, it is once, few, many or the class of an expanded clone; other rows omit it.

J | D | size | V | CDR3 | DNA
TRBJ1-3 | - | few | TRBV25-1 | CASTRGGSGNTIYF | TGTGCCAGCACCAGGGGTGGCTCTGGAAACACCATATATTTT
TRBJ2-7 | - | - | TRBV5-7 | CASSLSGRDYEQYF | TGTGCCAGCAGCTTGTCTGGACGGGACTACGAGCAGTACTTC
TRBJ1-2 | TRBD1 | - | TRBV7-2 | CASSLGWTGQGYTF | TGTGCCAGCAGCTTAGGATGGACAGGGCAAGGCTACACCTTC
TRBJ1-1 | - | - | TRBV27 | CASRRGNTEAFF | TGTGCCAGCCGTAGGGGGAACACTGAAGCTTTCTTT
TRBJ2-7 | TRBD2 | - | TRBV9 | CASSKGTSADEQYF | TGTGCCAGCAGCAAAGGGACTAGCGCGGACGAGCAGTACTTC
TRBJ1-5 | TRBD1 | - | TRBV2 | CASSGDRINQPQHF | TGTGCCAGCAGTGGGGACAGAATCAATCAGCCCCAGCATTTT
TRBJ1-5 | TRBD1 | - | TRBV7-6 | CASSLRSPRDRIYSNQPQHF | TGTGCCAGCAGCTTACGTAGTCCCCGGGACAGGATCTATAGCAATCAGCCCCAGCATTTT
TRBJ2-3 | TRBD2 | - | TRBV7-9 | CASSSITRTSADTQYF | TGTGCCAGCAGCTCAATAACCCGAACTAGCGCAGATACGCAGTATTTT
TRBJ1-2 | TRBD1 | once | TRBV27 | CASSPRGADGYTF | TGTGCCAGCAGTCCCAGGGGGGCAGATGGCTACACCTTC
TRBJ1-3 | TRBD1 | few | TRBV5-6 | CASSSRGTVGNTIYF | TGTGCCAGCAGCTCGAGAGGGACAGTAGGAAACACCATATATTTT
TRBJ1-4 | - | - | TRBV28 | CASSLNQGIEKLFF | TGTGCCAGCAGTTTAAACCAGGGGATTGAAAAACTGTTTTTT
TRBJ2-3 | TRBD1 | - | TRBV7-2 | CASSLRTGSSTDTQYF | TGTGCCAGCAGCTTACGGACAGGGTCTAGCACAGATACGCAGTATTTT
TRBJ1-3 | TRBD1 | - | TRBV27 | CASSFTGVAGNTIYF | TGTGCCAGCAGTTTCACAGGGGTAGCTGGAAACACCATATATTTT
TRBJ2-7 | - | - | TRBV5-4 | CASSLGDSSYEQYF | TGTGCCAGCAGCTTGGGCGACAGCTCCTACGAGCAGTACTTC
TRBJ1-2 | - | - | TRBV6-9 | CASSFRDFYGYTF | TGTGCCAGCAGTTTCAGGGACTTCTATGGCTACACCTTC
TRBJ2-7 | TRBD1 | - | TRBV12-5 | CASGLGTGGVYEQYF | TGTGCTAGTGGTTTGGGGACAGGGGGCGTCTACGAGCAGTACTTC
TRBJ2-4 | TRBD2 | - | TRBV9 | CASSPRVAGAKNIQYF | TGTGCCAGCAGCCCCCGGGTAGCGGGAGCCAAAAACATTCAGTACTTC
TRBJ2-7 | - | - | TRBV11-1 | CASSFGRDYEQYF | TGTGCCAGCAGCTTTGGACGGGACTACGAGCAGTACTTC
TRBJ1-5 | - | few | TRBV25-1 | CASAAGGYNQPQHF | TGTGCCAGCGCAGCCGGAGGGTACAATCAGCCCCAGCATTTT
TRBJ1-2 | - | - | TRBV11-2 | CASSLDREDYGYTF | TGTGCCAGCAGCTTAGACAGGGAGGACTATGGCTACACCTTC
TRBJ2-1 | - | - | TRBV19 | CASSIHPSSYNEQFF | TGTGCCAGTAGTATTCACCCGAGCTCCTACAATGAGCAGTTCTTC
TRBJ2-2 | - | - | TRBV28 | CASSAKSYRVNTGELFF | TGTGCCAGCAGTGCCAAATCTTACAGGGTGAACACCGGGGAGCTGTTTTTT
TRBJ2-1 | - | - | TRBV28 | CASRPLSPSTSYNEQFF | TGTGCCAGCAGACCTCTTTCGCCTAGCACGTCCTACAATGAGCAGTTCTTC
TRBJ2-7 | TRBD2 | - | TRBV9 | CASSVQAGGGYEQYF | TGTGCCAGCAGCGTCCAGGCGGGAGGTGGCTACGAGCAGTACTTC
TRBJ1-5 | TRBD1 | - | TRBV6-5 | CASSRRGNQPQHF | TGTGCCAGCAGTCGCAGGGGGAACCAGCCCCAGCATTTT
TRBJ2-3 | - | - | TRBV15 | CATGGDRTDTQYF | TGTGCCACCGGAGGGGACCGCACAGATACGCAGTATTTT
TRBJ2-1 | TRBD2 | - | TRBV2 | CASSASRLAGGRGEQFF | TGTGCCAGCAGCGCCTCTAGACTAGCGGGAGGAAGGGGTGAGCAGTTCTTC
TRBJ2-7 | - | - | TRBV6-2/TRBV6-3 | CASSRRGTYEQYF | TGTGCCAGCAGTAGGCGCGGTACCTACGAGCAGTACTTC
TRBJ1-5 | TRBD1 | once | TRBV11-2 | CASSPGQGANQPQHF | TGTGCCAGCAGCCCGGGACAGGGGGCGAATCAGCCCCAGCATTTT
TRBJ2-1 | TRBD2 | - | TRBV11-1 | CASSSSGGAHEQFF | TGTGCCAGCAGCTCTAGCGGGGGGGCCCATGAGCAGTTCTTC
TRBJ2-3 | TRBD2 | - | TRBV4-1 | CASSPRTSLRSDTQYF | TGCGCCAGCAGCCCCCGGACTAGCCTAAGGTCGGATACGCAGTATTTT
TRBJ2-4 | - | - | TRBV1 | CTSKISGNIQYF | TGCACCAGCAAAATTAGCGGAAACATTCAGTACTTC
TRBJ2-7 | - | - | TRBV9 | CASSVAGIEVHEQYF | TGTGCCAGCAGCGTAGCGGGTATAGAGGTTCACGAGCAGTACTTC
TRBJ2-1 | - | - | TRBV7-2 | CASRAGPNEQFF | TGTGCCAGCAGGGCAGGTCCCAATGAGCAGTTCTTC
TRBJ2-7 | TRBD2 | once | TRBV25-1 | CASRGGRFYEQYF | TGTGCCAGCAGAGGCGGGAGGTTCTACGAGCAGTACTTC
TRBJ1-4 | - | - | TRBV27 | CASSLQGGEGEKLFF | TGTGCCAGCAGTTTACAAGGGGGGGAGGGTGAAAAACTGTTTTTT
TRBJ1-4 | TRBD1 | once | TRBV18 | CASSRGQGEDEKLFF | TGTGCCAGCTCACGGGGACAGGGAGAAGATGAAAAACTGTTTTTT
TRBJ1-4 | - | - | TRBV27 | CASSPQAGGKLFF | TGTGCCAGCAGTCCCCAGGCCGGGGGAAAACTGTTTTTT
TRBJ1-2 | - | - | TRBV29-1 | CSVEEPRYGYTF | TGCAGCGTTGAAGAACCACGGTATGGCTACACCTTC
TRBJ1-5 | TRBD1 | - | TRBV18 | CASSPGQGNQPQHF | TGTGCCAGTTCGCCCGGACAGGGCAATCAGCCCCAGCATTTT
TRBJ1-3 | - | once | TRBV11-3 | CASSSSGLLAGGNTIYF | TGTGCCAGCAGCTCCTCCGGGCTTCTAGCAGGTGGAAACACCATATATTTT
TRBJ2-7 | TRBD2 | - | TRBV2 | CASSETSEGRNEQYF | TGTGCCAGCAGTGAAACTAGCGAGGGCCGGAACGAGCAGTACTTC
TRBJ1-4 | TRBD1 | - | TRBV9 | CASSVGDREIEKLFF | TGTGCCAGCAGCGTCGGGGACAGAGAAATTGAAAAACTGTTTTTT
TRBJ2-7 | TRBD1 | few | TRBV28 | CASSLGQGRNEQYF | TGTGCCAGCAGTTTGGGACAGGGGAGGAACGAGCAGTACTTC
TRBJ2-2 | - | - | TRBV14 | CASSQGAGFTGELFF | TGTGCCAGCAGCCAAGGAGCAGGATTCACCGGGGAGCTGTTTTTT
TRBJ1-6 | - | - | TRBV18 | CASSRIGGDSPLHF | TGTGCCAGCTCACGTATCGGAGGCGATTCACCCCTCCACTTT
TRBJ2-5 | - | - | TRBV7-2 | CASSQFQETQYF | TGTGCCAGCAGTCAATTTCAAGAGACCCAGTACTTC